The rows below give T cell receptor beta chains drawn from one sample of a study of shared clonotypes between healthy human individuals. Profiling relied on immunoSEQ multiplex PCR, and the TCRdb table lists in-frame clones only, not all of them. The sample has about 2.1 million clones, around 93% seen once. The specimen was naive CD8+ T cells from PBMCs. Receptor source: a man aged 18 to 30 in good health. Some clones in this sample may be carry-over from other donors' samples. Each CDR3 is given with its conserved first and last residue. The order of the fields is clone size, V gene, J gene, D gene, CDR3 protein, CDR3 DNA. A D gene is named only where the DNA matches it firmly. Part of the rows lack a size; the others show once, few, many or a class for expanded clones.

clone size: .; V gene: TRBV7-3; J gene: TRBJ2-2; D gene: .; CDR3 protein: CASSLTGRDLTGELFF; CDR3 DNA: TGTGCCAGCAGCTTAACCGGGCGCGACTTAACCGGGGAGCTGTTTTTT
clone size: .; V gene: TRBV27; J gene: TRBJ2-1; D gene: TRBD2; CDR3 protein: CASSLPQRGYNEQFF; CDR3 DNA: TGTGCCAGCAGTTTACCCCAGCGGGGGTACAATGAGCAGTTCTTC
clone size: once; V gene: TRBV7-9; J gene: TRBJ2-7; D gene: .; CDR3 protein: CASSLEGGEQYF; CDR3 DNA: TGTGCCAGCAGCTTAGAAGGGGGTGAGCAGTACTTC
clone size: .; V gene: TRBV7-9; J gene: TRBJ2-7; D gene: .; CDR3 protein: CASSGDGHYEQYF; CDR3 DNA: TGTGCCAGCAGCGGCGACGGACACTACGAGCAGTACTTC
clone size: .; V gene: TRBV28; J gene: TRBJ2-5; D gene: TRBD2; CDR3 protein: CASSLWLVAGVNETQYF; CDR3 DNA: TGTGCCAGCAGTTTATGGTTGGTAGCGGGAGTGAACGAGACCCAGTACTTC
clone size: .; V gene: TRBV9; J gene: TRBJ2-3; D gene: .; CDR3 protein: CASSPTSNVPDTQYF; CDR3 DNA: TGTGCCAGCAGTCCAACTAGCAACGTCCCAGATACGCAGTATTTT
clone size: .; V gene: TRBV5-1; J gene: TRBJ2-7; D gene: .; CDR3 protein: CASSYESLSYEQYF; CDR3 DNA: TGCGCCAGCAGCTATGAATCCCTCTCCTACGAGCAGTACTTC
clone size: few; V gene: TRBV28; J gene: TRBJ1-1; D gene: .; CDR3 protein: CASSLTGMNTEAFF; CDR3 DNA: TGTGCCAGCAGTTTAACAGGGATGAACACTGAAGCTTTCTTT
clone size: .; V gene: TRBV28; J gene: TRBJ1-1; D gene: .; CDR3 protein: CASSLPGVTEAFF; CDR3 DNA: TGTGCCAGCAGTTTGCCCGGGGTTACTGAAGCTTTCTTT
clone size: .; V gene: TRBV5-1; J gene: TRBJ1-5; D gene: .; CDR3 protein: CASSLYSNQPQHF; CDR3 DNA: TGCGCCAGCAGCTTGTACAGCAATCAGCCCCAGCATTTT
clone size: .; V gene: TRBV7-2; J gene: TRBJ2-1; D gene: TRBD1; CDR3 protein: CASSSRWGTGANEQFF; CDR3 DNA: TGTGCCAGCAGCTCTCGATGGGGGACAGGGGCCAATGAGCAGTTCTTC
clone size: once; V gene: TRBV4-2; J gene: TRBJ2-3; D gene: TRBD2; CDR3 protein: CASSQAGGRRKDTQYF; CDR3 DNA: TGTGCCAGCAGCCAAGCCGGCGGGAGAAGAAAGGATACGCAGTATTTT
clone size: .; V gene: TRBV6-5; J gene: TRBJ2-1; D gene: TRBD1; CDR3 protein: CASSYSTGEAPNEQFF; CDR3 DNA: TGTGCCAGCAGTTACTCGACAGGGGAGGCCCCTAATGAGCAGTTCTTC
clone size: .; V gene: TRBV25-1; J gene: TRBJ2-3; D gene: .; CDR3 protein: CASSAIGATDTQYF; CDR3 DNA: TGTGCCAGCAGCGCAATAGGGGCCACAGATACGCAGTATTTT